Listed below are T cell receptor beta chains from one sample, sequenced in a study of T cell responses to AZD1222 COVID-19 vaccine. Generated by immunoSEQ multiplex PCR, the TCRdb table keeps only in-frame clones and is missing some. The sample shows 120,000 or so clones, 85% to 90% of them seen only once. Sequenced material: peripheral blood, taken on day 0 of MenACWY control vaccination. The source of these receptors is an adult in good health. Each CDR3 is given with its conserved first and last residue. Fields, in order: V gene, D gene, J gene, clone size, CDR3 protein, CDR3 DNA. D genes are given only for firm matches. Rows give clone size only sometimes, using once, few, many, or a class for an expanded clone.

TRBV12-3/TRBV12-4	NA	TRBJ1-1	NA	CASSLDSLRVAFF	TGTGCCAGCAGTTTAGACAGTCTTCGGGTAGCTTTCTTT
TRBV19	NA	TRBJ2-5	once	CASSDYVGQQETQYF	TGTGCCAGTAGCGACTATGTGGGGCAGCAAGAGACCCAGTACTTC
TRBV11-1	NA	TRBJ2-3	NA	CASRLGGGLTDTQYF	TGTGCCAGCAGGTTGGGTGGCGGGTTGACAGATACGCAGTATTTT
TRBV13	NA	TRBJ1-1	NA	CASSLEEWNTEAFF	TGTGCCAGCAGCTTAGAAGAGTGGAACACTGAAGCTTTCTTT
TRBV11-2	NA	TRBJ2-5	NA	CASSLEVTGRTTQETQYF	TGTGCCAGCAGCTTAGAGGTCACAGGGAGGACAACCCAAGAGACCCAGTACTTC
TRBV6-5	NA	TRBJ2-5	NA	CASSYSRATGTQYF	TGTGCCAGCAGTTACTCGCGGGCGACGGGAACCCAGTACTTC
TRBV7-8	NA	TRBJ1-2	once	CASRPGANYGYTF	TGTGCCAGCAGACCCGGGGCTAACTATGGCTACACCTTC
TRBV21-1	NA	TRBJ1-1	NA	CASSMWREGPEAFF	TGTGCCAGCAGCATGTGGAGGGAGGGACCTGAAGCTTTCTTT
TRBV7-9	NA	TRBJ2-1	once	CASSFGGIVDEQFF	TGTGCCAGCAGCTTCGGCGGGATTGTTGATGAGCAGTTCTTC
TRBV5-1	TRBD2	TRBJ2-1	NA	CASSRGLADNEQFF	TGCGCCAGCAGCAGAGGACTAGCGGACAATGAGCAGTTCTTC
TRBV27	NA	TRBJ1-2	NA	CASRAGFGNRGYTF	TGTGCCAGCAGAGCCGGGTTCGGGAATCGGGGCTACACCTTC
TRBV27	TRBD1	TRBJ2-6	NA	CASSSGGFYGVLTF	TGTGCCAGCAGTTCAGGGGGCTTCTATGGGGTCCTGACTTTC
TRBV4-1	TRBD2	TRBJ2-1	NA	CASSPGLAGGPRNEQFF	TGCGCCAGCAGCCCGGGACTAGCGGGAGGGCCCAGAAATGAGCAGTTCTTC
TRBV9	NA	TRBJ2-7	NA	CASSGRDGREQYF	TGTGCCAGCAGCGGCCGGGACGGGAGAGAGCAGTACTTC
TRBV7-9	TRBD2	TRBJ2-7	NA	CASSSGTSSYEQYF	TGTGCCAGCAGCTCCGGGACTAGCAGTTACGAGCAGTACTTC
TRBV3-1/TRBV3-2	TRBD1	TRBJ2-1	NA	CASSQGVTGGSYNEQFF	TGTGCCAGCAGCCAAGGTGTGACAGGGGGCTCCTACAATGAGCAGTTCTTC
TRBV7-8	NA	TRBJ2-2	once	CASRLGANTGELFF	TGTGCCAGCAGGCTAGGTGCGAACACCGGGGAGCTGTTTTTT
TRBV7-9	NA	TRBJ1-6	NA	CASHTGYNSPLHF	TGTGCCAGCCACACGGGCTATAATTCACCCCTCCACTTT
TRBV6-6	TRBD2	TRBJ2-1	NA	CASSRISGRAVPGNYNEQFF	TGTGCCAGCAGTCGGATTAGCGGGAGGGCCGTACCAGGGAATTACAATGAGCAGTTCTTC
TRBV30	TRBD1	TRBJ1-5	NA	CAWNDRDGQPQHF	TGTGCCTGGAATGACAGGGATGGTCAGCCCCAGCATTTT
TRBV7-6	TRBD1	TRBJ1-5	NA	CASSLGRTGLLSNQPQHF	TGTGCCAGCAGCTTAGGAAGGACAGGACTCCTAAGCAATCAGCCCCAGCATTTT
TRBV2	TRBD1	TRBJ1-1	NA	CASSAGTATNTEAFF	TGTGCCAGCAGTGCCGGGACAGCTACGAACACTGAAGCTTTCTTT
TRBV13	NA	TRBJ2-4	NA	CASSPTGKPSAKNIQYF	TGTGCCAGCAGCCCCACCGGGAAACCCAGCGCCAAAAACATTCAGTACTTC
TRBV28	NA	TRBJ2-3	NA	CASSTRGGGGGTDTQYF	TGTGCCAGCAGTACCCGTGGCGGAGGGGGTGGCACAGATACGCAGTATTTT
TRBV7-2	TRBD2	TRBJ2-7	few	CASSRGLAAGYEQYF	TGTGCCAGCAGCCGGGGACTAGCGGCCGGTTACGAGCAGTACTTC
TRBV5-1	NA	TRBJ1-4	NA	CASSLKFGLTNEKLFF	TGCGCCAGCAGCTTGAAATTTGGCTTAACTAATGAAAAACTGTTTTTT
TRBV18	TRBD2	TRBJ2-1	few	CASSRGRDDGARNEQFF	TGTGCCAGCTCACGCGGGAGGGACGACGGGGCCCGGAATGAGCAGTTCTTC
TRBV6-2/TRBV6-3	TRBD1	TRBJ1-5	NA	CASSPTRTGTAGNQPQHF	TGTGCCAGCAGCCCCACCCGAACAGGGACAGCGGGCAATCAGCCCCAGCATTTT
TRBV12-3/TRBV12-4	TRBD1	TRBJ2-7	NA	CASSGQGAYEQYF	TGTGCCAGCAGCGGACAGGGGGCCTACGAGCAGTACTTC
TRBV29-1	NA	TRBJ1-1	few	CSAASVGTEAFF	TGCAGCGCCGCCTCCGTAGGCACTGAAGCTTTCTTT
TRBV11-3	TRBD1	TRBJ2-3	NA	CASSPSYTGEADTQYF	TGTGCCAGCAGCCCTTCGTATACAGGGGAAGCAGATACGCAGTATTTT
TRBV6-6	NA	TRBJ1-1	NA	CASSYFPNTEAFF	TGTGCCAGCAGTTACTTCCCTAACACTGAAGCTTTCTTT
TRBV4-3	TRBD1	TRBJ2-5	NA	CASSPSYPGTGIGETQYF	TGCGCCAGCAGCCCTTCTTACCCCGGGACAGGGATAGGAGAGACCCAGTACTTC
TRBV7-9	NA	TRBJ1-1	NA	CASRDTMNTEAFF	TGTGCCAGCAGGGACACCATGAACACTGAAGCTTTCTTT
TRBV7-9	TRBD2	TRBJ2-1	once	CASGGGALSSYNEQFF	TGTGCCAGCGGGGGGGGAGCGCTGAGCTCCTACAATGAGCAGTTCTTC
TRBV5-1	TRBD1	TRBJ2-7	NA	CASSFLGDSQYEQYF	TGCGCCAGCAGCTTTTTAGGGGACAGTCAGTACGAGCAGTACTTC
TRBV4-1	NA	TRBJ1-1	NA	CASSQHPQGMNTEAFF	TGCGCCAGCAGCCAGCATCCCCAGGGTATGAACACTGAAGCTTTCTTT
TRBV4-1	TRBD2	TRBJ2-5	NA	CASSQTGTSRETQYF	TGCGCCAGCAGCCAGACCGGGACTAGCCGAGAGACCCAGTACTTC
TRBV6-1	TRBD2	TRBJ2-7	NA	CASREGGGRAYEQYF	TGTGCCAGCAGGGAAGGTGGCGGGAGAGCCTACGAGCAGTACTTC
TRBV11-1	NA	TRBJ2-5	NA	CASSLYLDSPETQYF	TGTGCCAGCAGCTTATACCTGGACAGCCCGGAGACCCAGTACTTC
TRBV11-2	NA	TRBJ2-1	NA	CASSLSRLHEQFF	TGTGCCAGCAGCTTATCTCGACTGCATGAGCAGTTCTTC
TRBV7-8	NA	TRBJ1-4	NA	CASRPGSPWGNEKLFF	TGTGCCAGCAGACCGGGGAGCCCTTGGGGTAATGAAAAACTGTTTTTT
TRBV7-8	NA	TRBJ1-5	NA	CASSLHGELQPQHF	TGTGCCAGCAGCTTACATGGGGAGTTGCAGCCCCAGCATTTT
TRBV28	TRBD1	TRBJ1-3	NA	CASSFADRGGGNTIYF	TGTGCCAGCAGTTTCGCGGACAGGGGAGGAGGAAACACCATATATTTT
TRBV11-3	NA	TRBJ2-7	NA	CASSLPGGPYEQYF	TGTGCCAGCAGCTTACCAGGCGGACCCTACGAGCAGTACTTC
TRBV24-1	TRBD1	TRBJ1-3	NA	CATSDDRDISGNTIYF	TGTGCCACCAGTGATGACAGGGACATCAGTGGAAACACCATATATTTT
TRBV6-5	TRBD1	TRBJ1-6	NA	CASSPQGDSPLHF	TGTGCCAGCAGTCCACAGGGGGACTCACCCCTCCACTTT
TRBV29-1	NA	TRBJ1-2	NA	CSVEGGAAAYGYTF	TGCAGCGTTGAAGGGGGGGCGGCAGCCTATGGCTACACCTTC
TRBV11-2	NA	TRBJ2-1	NA	CASSISRVEQFF	TGTGCCAGCAGCATATCTAGGGTGGAGCAGTTCTTC
TRBV24-1	NA	TRBJ2-7	NA	CATSENGEQYF	TGTGCCACCAGTGAAAACGGCGAGCAGTACTTC
TRBV13	NA	TRBJ2-1	NA	CASSLGRAHSDNEQFF	TGTGCCAGCAGCTTAGGACGAGCCCACTCTGACAATGAGCAGTTCTTC
TRBV7-2	NA	TRBJ1-1	few	CASSLGKKVAEAFF	TGTGCCAGCAGCTTAGGCAAAAAAGTCGCTGAAGCTTTCTTT
TRBV10-3	TRBD1	TRBJ2-5	NA	CAISVLGQGSGETQYF	TGTGCCATCAGTGTATTAGGACAGGGGTCAGGGGAGACCCAGTACTTC
TRBV27	NA	TRBJ2-1	NA	CASSFGPDNEQFF	TGTGCCAGCAGTTTCGGGCCAGACAATGAGCAGTTCTTC
TRBV11-2	TRBD2	TRBJ2-7	NA	CASSSTSLLAGERYEQYF	TGTGCCAGCAGCTCGACGTCCCTACTAGCGGGAGAACGGTACGAGCAGTACTTC
TRBV7-9	NA	TRBJ1-5	NA	CASSLGRGGDNQPQHF	TGTGCCAGCAGCCTAGGCAGGGGAGGGGATAATCAGCCCCAGCATTTT